The 27 T cell receptor beta chains listed next were all sequenced from one sample in a study of shared clonotypes between healthy human individuals. CD45RO-negative, CCR7-selected cells formed the naive CD8 fraction, which excluded terminally differentiated effector memory CD45RA+ cells. The repertoire was sequenced with immunoSEQ multiplex PCR; TCRdb's copy has only in-frame clones and lacks some. This table has about 1,800,000 clones, about 95% appearing once. The sequenced sample was naive CD8+ T cells sorted from blood. These receptors all come from a man aged 18 to 30 in good health.

The CDR3 sequence is CASSVQGEGEQYF. The CDR3 coding sequence is TGTGCCAGCAGCGTACAGGGAGAAGGCGAGCAGTACTTC. V usage is TRBV9 and J usage is TRBJ2-7, with D possibly being TRBD1 or TRBD2 (5 bases each). In germline, CDR1 is SGDLS, CDR2 YYNGEE. Trimming left V 1 base short and J 6 bases short, with 11 bases between. CDR3 length: 13 amino acids.

The chain links TRBV30 to TRBJ2-7; TRBD2 aligns across 12 bases. CDR3 length: 14 residues. Trimming at V came to 2 bases and at J to 5 bases, leaving 4 bases not matched to a gene. Germline CDR1 reads GTSNPN; CDR2 reads SVGIG (reference sequence). CDR3 bases: TGTGCCTGGAGTTTGACTAGCGGGAGAAACGAGCAGTACTTC. Translated, it gives CAWSLTSGRNEQYF.

V gene TRBV2 combines with J gene TRBJ2-3; TRBD1 or TRBD2 may be the D gene (5 bases each). Germline CDR1 and CDR2: SNHLY and FYNNEI. The CDR3 extends over 16 amino acids. Trimming shortened V by 4 bases and J by 1 base, and 15 bases separated the two germline ends. This CDR3 is CASSGNRDPRTDTQYF. The CDR3 DNA reads TGTGCCAGCAGTGGGAATAGGGACCCGCGCACAGATACGCAGTATTTT.

The chain recombines TRBV6-5 with TRBJ2-1; 9 nucleotides agree with TRBD2. This CDR3 comprises 16 residues. The germline CDR1 and CDR2 sequences are MNHEY and SVGAGI. V shed 0 bases, J shed 5 bases, and the junction held 5 bases outside the gene matches. The CDR3 region has the DNA TGTGCCAGCAGTTACTCCACGGGACTAGCCGACAATGAGCAGTTCTTC. Residues: CASSYSTGLADNEQFF.

This CDR3 is CASTYTSGGLGTGELFF. CDR3 nucleotides: TGCGCCAGCACCTATACTAGCGGGGGTCTGGGGACCGGGGAGCTGTTTTTT. V usage is TRBV4-1 and J usage is TRBJ2-2; 11 positions agree with TRBD2. The germline V gene encodes CDR1 MGHRA and CDR2 YSYEKL. This CDR3 has 17 residues. V lost 7 bases, J lost 5 bases, and 12 bases stayed unmatched.

This clone was picked up one time. CDR3 loop: CASREIDMNTEAFF. The CDR3 DNA is TGTGCCAGCAGGGAAATTGACATGAACACTGAAGCTTTCTTT. The chain employs TRBV2 and TRBJ1-1; unclear D gene. The length of the CDR3 is 14 residues. V lost 6 bases and J 0 bases, leaving 11 bases between the germline ends. Germline CDR1 reads SNHLY; CDR2 reads FYNNEI.

This clone has only one observation. The rearrangement joins TRBV27 to TRBJ1-5; tentatively, D is TRBD1 (5 bases). The V gene lost 5 bases and the J gene lost 7 bases, with 21 bases spanning the gap. CDR3 length: 16 amino acids. The V gene's germline CDR1 is MNHEY and CDR2 SMNVEV (reference sequence). The CDR3 is CASSPLMEGRPQPQHF. CDR3 nucleotides: TGTGCCAGCAGTCCCCTAATGGAGGGGCGGCCCCAGCCCCAGCATTTT.

This chain connects TRBV10-2 to TRBJ2-7; 7 bases line up with TRBD1. V lost 7 bases, J lost 5 bases, and 14 bases stayed unmatched. Per germline, CDR1 WSHSY and CDR2 SAAADI. This CDR3 region has 15 residues. The CDR3 loop is CASMIQGTHLDEQYF. The CDR3 DNA sequence: TGCGCCAGCATGATACAGGGGACCCATCTGGACGAGCAGTACTTC.

The chain employs TRBV27 and TRBJ2-1; D is perhaps TRBD2 (6 bases). CDR1 and CDR2 from the germline V gene are MNHEY and SMNVEV (reference sequence). This CDR3 has 17 residues. V dropped 4 bases and J dropped 4 bases, with 20 bases sitting between them. The CDR3 loop reads CASSSNLASGGYNEQFF. The CDR3 DNA sequence: TGTGCCAGCAGTTCCAATCTAGCGTCGGGTGGATACAATGAGCAGTTCTTC.

This CDR3 is CASSNDRGNTEAFF. Written as DNA, the CDR3 is TGTGCCAGCAGTAATGACAGGGGTAACACTGAAGCTTTCTTT. V and J are TRBV6-5 and TRBJ1-1, with TRBD1 identical over 8 bases. The CDR3 has 14 residues. V lost 5 bases and J lost 2; bases outside the gene matches: 4. CDR1 is MNHEY, CDR2 SVGAGI, per germline.

The CDR3 sequence: CASSQAGQTRVYEQYF. CDR3 bases: TGCGCCAGCAGCCAAGCTGGACAGACAAGAGTCTACGAGCAGTACTTC. The chain uses TRBV4-1 and TRBJ2-7, with a tentative D call TRBD1 (6 bases). CDR1 MGHRA and CDR2 YSYEKL come from the germline V gene. The CDR3 sequence is 16 residues long. With 1 base removed from V and 3 bases from J, the gap between germline ends came to 16 bases.

This chain joins TRBV14 and TRBJ2-7; 9 nucleotides agree with TRBD1. Germline trimming cut 5 bases from V and 3 bases from J; bases unmatched to any gene: 5. CDR1 is SGHDN and CDR2 is FVKESK in the germline V gene. CDR3 length: 14 residues. The CDR3 sequence is CASSVPGQGYEQYF. CDR3 nucleotide sequence: TGTGCCAGCAGCGTACCGGGACAGGGCTACGAGCAGTACTTC.

The chain uses TRBV27 and TRBJ2-7, with a possible D match to TRBD2 (5 bases). The CDR3 totals 12 residues. The ends were cut back, 4 bases at V and 9 bases at J, with 13 bases in the middle. Looked up from germline, CDR1 is MNHEY and CDR2 is SMNVEV (reference sequence). This chain's CDR3 is CASSSLEGRQYF. In DNA form, the CDR3 reads TGTGCCAGCAGTTCCCTCGAGGGTCGGCAGTACTTC.

The chain couples TRBV2 to TRBJ1-1, with 10 positions matching TRBD1. The V gene's germline CDR1 is SNHLY and CDR2 FYNNEI. This CDR3 comprises 13 residues. V shed 8 bases, J shed 3 bases, and the junction held 3 bases outside the gene matches. CDR3 coding DNA: TGTGCCAGCCAGGACAGGGGGTACACTGAAGCTTTCTTT. As protein: CASQDRGYTEAFF. Variable domain in full (rest from reference TRBV2 and TRBJ1-1): EPEVTQTPSHQVTQMGQEVILRCVPISNHLYFYWYRQILGQKVEFLVSFYNNEISEKSEIFDDQFSVERPDGSNFTLKIRSTKLEDSAMYFCASQDRGYTEAFFGQGTRLTVV.

V gene TRBV30 combines with J gene TRBJ1-5; the match to TRBD1 covers 9 bases. The CDR3 contains 15 residues. CDR1 GTSNPN and CDR2 SVGIG come from the germline V gene (reference sequence). The V and J ends lost 2 bases and 2 bases, in that order; junction bases with no gene match: 4. CDR3 sequence (DNA): TGTGCCTGGAGTTCGGGACAGGGTGGCAATCAGCCCCAGCATTTT. This codes for CAWSSGQGGNQPQHF. Full variable domain (outside the CDR3, taken from reference TRBV30 and TRBJ1-5): SQTIHQWPATLVQPVGSPLSLECTVEGTSNPNLYWYRQAAGRGLQLLFYSVGIGQISSEVPQNLSASRPQDRQFILSSKKLLLSDSGFYLCAWSSGQGGNQPQHFGDGTRLSIL.

This rearrangement joins TRBV7-6 to TRBJ2-7, with 8 bases lining up with TRBD1. CDR3 size: 17 residues. The V gene's germline CDR1 is SGHVS and CDR2 FNYEAQ. J gave up 0 bases and V 0 bases, and 7 bases lay outside the gene matches. CDR3 nucleotides: TGTGCCAGCAGCTTAGCAGCCGGACAGGGCAGCTCCTACGAGCAGTACTTC. The encoded protein is CASSLAAGQGSSYEQYF. Complete variable domain (other parts from reference TRBV7-6 and TRBJ2-7): GAGVSQSPRYKVTKRGQDVALRCDPISGHVSLYWYRQALGQGPEFLTYFNYEAQQDKSGLPNDRFSAERPEGSISTLTIQRTEQRDSAMYRCASSLAAGQGSSYEQYFGPGTRLTVT.

This clone was counted once. The gene calls are TRBV7-9 and TRBJ1-4; D uncertain. The V gene lost 1 base and the J gene lost 10 bases, with 4 bases spanning the gap. The CDR3 is 11 residues long. Germline V CDR1 and CDR2: SEHNR, FQNEAQ (reference sequence). CDR3 loop: CASSLGAKLFF. As DNA, the CDR3 is TGTGCCAGCAGCTTAGGGGCAAAACTGTTTTTT. Full variable domain (outside the CDR3, taken from reference TRBV7-9 and TRBJ1-4): DTGVSQNPRHKITKRGQNVTFRCDPISEHNRLYWYRQTLGQGPEFLTYFQNEAQLEKSRLLSDRFSAERPKGSFSTLEIQRTEQGDSAMYLCASSLGAKLFFGSGTQLSVL.

This rearrangement joins TRBV2 to TRBJ1-2; no firm D call. The length of the CDR3 is 13 residues. Germline CDR1 is SNHLY and CDR2 is FYNNEI. In DNA, the CDR3 is TGTGCTAGCGAGGCCCCCGGACCCTATGGCTACACCTTC. This encodes CASEAPGPYGYTF.

The V and J genes are TRBV28 and TRBJ2-2; tentatively, D is TRBD1 (6 bases). This CDR3 has 15 amino acids. The germline CDR1 and CDR2 sequences are MDHEN and SYDVKM. Trimming shortened V by 6 bases and J by 6 bases, and 17 bases separated the two germline ends. The CDR3 region is CASRLGHGYPGELFF. CDR3 sequence (DNA): TGTGCCAGCAGGCTGGGACACGGCTATCCCGGGGAGCTGTTTTTT.

The chain links TRBV4-3 to TRBJ2-7; maybe TRBD2 (6 bases). V lost 0 bases, J lost 4 bases, and 13 bases lay in between. From germline, CDR1 is LGHNA and CDR2 YSLEER. The CDR3 runs 15 residues. This chain's CDR3 is CASSQDWGVFYEQYF. The DNA of the CDR3 is TGCGCCAGCAGCCAAGATTGGGGGGTTTTTTACGAGCAGTACTTC.

The rearrangement links TRBV7-9 to TRBJ1-4; tentative D call: TRBD1 (5 bases). The CDR3 loop spans 14 amino acids. The V end lost 5 bases, the J end lost 5 bases, and 12 bases lay between the germline ends. Germline V CDR1 and CDR2: SEHNR, FQNEAQ (reference sequence). CDR3 sequence: CASSVGEANEKLFF. CDR3 in DNA: TGTGCCAGCAGCGTAGGGGAGGCGAATGAAAAACTGTTTTTT. The entire variable domain, with the rest obtained from reference TRBV7-9 and TRBJ1-4, is as follows: DTGVSQNPRHKITKRGQNVTFRCDPISEHNRLYWYRQTLGQGPEFLTYFQNEAQLEKSRLLSDRFSAERPKGSFSTLEIQRTEQGDSAMYLCASSVGEANEKLFFGSGTQLSVL.

Turning to this clone: The same CDR3 can be traced to other DNA sequences in this sample. The chain carries TRBV27 and TRBJ2-1; 7 positions match TRBD1. Unmatched junction bases numbered 1, after V lost 1 base and J lost 4 bases. Germline V gene sequence: CDR1 MNHEY, CDR2 SMNVEV (reference sequence). This CDR3 contains 14 residues. CDR3 bases: TGTGCCAGCAGTTTATTGGGACAGTACAATGAGCAGTTCTTC. Amino acids: CASSLLGQYNEQFF.

This rearrangement joins TRBV13 to TRBJ1-6, with D maybe TRBD1 (6 bases). The germline gives CDR1 PRHDT, CDR2 FYEKMQ (reference sequence). The CDR3 loop spans 15 amino acids. V lost 5 bases, J lost 8 bases, and 16 bases lay in between. The chain's CDR3 is CASSIYGGYDSPLHF. CDR3 nucleotide sequence: TGTGCCAGCAGCATTTACGGGGGCTACGATTCACCCCTCCACTTT.

About this clone itself: Other DNA sequences in the sample encode the same CDR3. The chain is built from TRBV4-1 and TRBJ2-1; D is unresolved. This CDR3 is built from 12 residues. Germline V lookup: CDR1 MGHRA, CDR2 YSYEKL. V lost 1 base to trimming and J lost 5 bases, with 3 bases between them. In DNA form, the CDR3 reads TGCGCCAGCAGCCAAGTCAACAATGAGCAGTTCTTC. Translation gives CASSQVNNEQFF.

The rearrangement links TRBV7-8 to TRBJ1-1; D not certain. The CDR3 has 14 residues. Looked up from germline, CDR1 is SGHVS and CDR2 is FQNEAQ. Trimming removed 5 bases at V and 6 bases at J, with 16 bases between. The CDR3 bases are TGTGCCAGCAGCCAGCCCGTCGGGTACCCTGAAGCTTTCTTT. Amino acids: CASSQPVGYPEAFF.

The gene calls are TRBV7-9 and TRBJ1-1; D is ambiguous. The CDR3 totals 14 residues. Germline CDR1 SEHNR, CDR2 FQNEAQ (reference sequence). With 1 base removed from V and 0 bases from J, the gap between germline ends came to 6 bases. The CDR3 loop is CASSLVSVNTEAFF. The CDR3 nucleotides are TGTGCCAGCAGCTTAGTTTCGGTGAACACTGAAGCTTTCTTT. The whole variable domain, filled in from reference TRBV7-9 and TRBJ1-1, reads DTGVSQNPRHKITKRGQNVTFRCDPISEHNRLYWYRQTLGQGPEFLTYFQNEAQLEKSRLLSDRFSAERPKGSFSTLEIQRTEQGDSAMYLCASSLVSVNTEAFFGQGTRLTVV.

The chain carries TRBV28 and TRBJ1-2; the match to TRBD1 covers 8 bases. The CDR3 loop spans 16 amino acids. Trimming at V came to 3 bases and at J to 4 bases, leaving 10 bases not matched to a gene. The germline V gene encodes CDR1 MDHEN and CDR2 SYDVKM. CDR3 DNA sequence: TGTGCCAGCAGTTTTGACAGGGGCGGATCTGTCTATGGCTACACCTTC. Translated, it gives CASSFDRGGSVYGYTF.